Below, one T cell receptor (beta chain) is given with its context. The CDR3 sequence is 13 residues long. Germline V gives CDR1 MNHEY, CDR2 SVGAGI. Trimming took off 8 bases at V and 4 bases at J, with 11 bases between the two ends. Measured with immunoSEQ multiplex PCR; TCRdb has only the in-frame clones, and not every one. Altogether some 27,000 clones are present, around 87% being singletons, with the ten largest covering approximately 13%. The entry originates in a study of blood T cell repertoires in COVID-19. The sample comprised peripheral blood. The V and J genes are TRBV6-5 and TRBJ2-2, with D tentatively TRBD1 (6 bases). The receptor was derived from a human donor in a cohort sampled during active COVID-19. The donor label of this sample is uncertain. The CDR3 nucleotides are TGTGCCAGCCGAAGGGGGAGCACCGGGGAGCTGTTTTTT. The encoded protein is CASRRGSTGELFF.